Listed below are T cell receptor beta chains from one sample, sequenced in a study of T-cell reconstitution after alpha-beta-depleted transplantation in children. MiXCR, applied by TCRdb to the PCR reads, yields one record per CDR3 protein. The data show about 610,000 distinct CDR3 sequences, roughly 10% seen once. The source material was PBMCs from the stem cell graft donor, sampled from the stem cell graft. Receptors originate from a human donor who donated a stem cell graft to a child with acute myeloid leukemia. CDR3s include the opening cysteine and the closing phenylalanine or tryptophan. D genes are given only for firm matches. Rows may omit the clone size; those that give it use once, few, many or a size class.

j_call,clone_size,v_call,d_call,cdr3_nt,cdr3_aa
TRBJ2-1,many,TRBV3-1,TRBD1,TGTGCCAGCAGCCAGCCGGGACAGGGCTCAGACAATGAGCAGTTCTTC,CASSQPGQGSDNEQFF
TRBJ1-1,few,TRBV4-3,TRBD1,TGCGCCAGCAGCCAAGATGACAGGGGGAACACTGAAGCTTTCTTT,CASSQDDRGNTEAFF
TRBJ2-1,many,TRBV6-2/TRBV6-3,NA,TGTGCCAGCAGTTACCGCCCGGGTGAGCAGTTCTTC,CASSYRPGEQFF
TRBJ2-1,NA,TRBV7-6,NA,TGTGCCAGCAGCTCCGCTGACCTGGGGAATGAGCAGTTCTTC,CASSSADLGNEQFF
TRBJ2-1,many,TRBV24-1,NA,TGTGCCACTTCTAGCGCCCGAGTCAATGAGCAGTTCTTC,CATSSARVNEQFF
TRBJ2-2,few,TRBV3-1,NA,TGTGCCAGCAGCCCCCAAAGTGGGGTTAACACCGGGGAGCTGTTTTTT,CASSPQSGVNTGELFF
TRBJ2-5,few,TRBV6-6,TRBD2,TGTGCCAGCAGCGCTCGACTAGCGGGAGCGGAGACCCAGTACTTC,CASSARLAGAETQYF
TRBJ2-4,few,TRBV5-6,NA,TGTGCCAGCAGCCGGACTGGGGGGCAAGGCAAAAACATTCAGTACTTC,CASSRTGGQGKNIQYF
TRBJ2-5,NA,TRBV29-1,TRBD1,TGCAGCGTTTCCGGGACAGAAGAGACCCAGTACTTC,CSVSGTEETQYF
TRBJ2-7,NA,TRBV6-5,TRBD2,TGTGCCAGCAGTTACTCGGCGGGAGGACCCTACGAGCAGTACTTC,CASSYSAGGPYEQYF
TRBJ2-5,NA,TRBV12-3/TRBV12-4,NA,TGTGCCAGCAGTTTTCCCGGCATCCAAGAGACCCAGTACTTC,CASSFPGIQETQYF
TRBJ2-5,many,TRBV6-5,NA,TGTGCCAGCAGTCTGGCTAGGGGAACCCGGCGGGAGACCCAGTACTTC,CASSLARGTRRETQYF
TRBJ2-4,many,TRBV12-3/TRBV12-4,NA,TGTGCCAGCAGTTTTGGGGGGGGCTTTCAAAACATTCAGTACTTC,CASSFGGGFQNIQYF
TRBJ2-2,NA,TRBV29-1,TRBD1,TGCAGCGTTGAAGTTGTGGGACAGGGGAACACCGGGGAGCTGTTTTTT,CSVEVVGQGNTGELFF
TRBJ1-2,NA,TRBV12-3/TRBV12-4,NA,TGTGCCAGCACCCTTCGGGGGCTTAACTATGGCTACACCTTC,CASTLRGLNYGYTF
TRBJ2-4,few,TRBV29-1,TRBD2,TGCAGCGTTGACGTCCTAGCGGGGGCCATCAAAAACATTCAGTACTTC,CSVDVLAGAIKNIQYF
TRBJ2-3,NA,TRBV12-3/TRBV12-4,TRBD1,TGTGCCGGCAGTTTAGGGACAGGGGGCGCCACAGATACGCAGTATTTT,CAGSLGTGGATDTQYF
TRBJ2-3,NA,TRBV7-2,NA,TGTGCCAGCAGCGCTACTCGGGTCGCAGATACGCAGTATTTT,CASSATRVADTQYF